This T cell receptor (beta chain) emerged from a study of cytomegalovirus exposure and HLA in healthy donors. Study-level findings and limits: What was likely a sequencing artifact was a cluster of highly shared sequence variants. Most TCR sequences proved rare, with some public TCRs found in many donors. The authors later linked a missense DCLRE1C variant to TCR beta V- and J-gene trimming.

Note on this clone: Its target is not known.

Germline lookup yields CDR1 MDHEN and CDR2 SYDVKM. Between the trimmed V and J ends, which lost 3 bases and 12 bases, there was a span of 23 bases. This CDR3 is 15 amino acids long. The study ran its PCR with 60 Vbeta and 13 Jbeta primers. Using immunoSEQ multiplex PCR, the repertoire was profiled, and TCRdb retains in-frame clones only, with some absent. The table has roughly 100,000 clones, around 76% seen once. The chain recombines TRBV28 with TRBJ1-1, with no clear D. This sequence was found in a man between 35 and 55 years old in good health and CMV-seropositive. Sequenced input: PBMCs. CDR3 sequence reads: CASSLAGSGDVLTFF. CDR3 coding DNA: TGTGCCAGCAGTTTGGCGGGTTCGGGAGATGTTTTGACTTTCTTT.